A selection of T cell receptor beta chains follows, all from one sample in a study of blood T cell repertoires in COVID-19. Produced via immunoSEQ multiplex PCR; TCRdb's table is partial and in-frame only. Here the sample spans about 240,000 clones, approximately 86% being singletons. Sequencing was performed on PBMCs or T cells enriched from blood (not recorded which). The receptors originated from a woman aged 40 to 50 with acute COVID-19. Each CDR3 is given with its conserved first and last residue. Fields, in order: J gene, D gene, clone size, V gene, CDR3 DNA, CDR3 protein. A D gene is named only where the DNA matches it firmly. Expanded clones are given a class, and other clones once, few, many or no size at all.

TRBJ1-5,NA,NA,TRBV4-1,TGCGCCAGCAGCCGAGATGTACAGACTAGCAATCAGCCCCAGCATTTT,CASSRDVQTSNQPQHF
TRBJ1-5,TRBD1,NA,TRBV19,TGTGCCAGTAGTTCCGGTGGGCAGGGGGAACCCAATGGTCAGCCCCAGCATTTT,CASSSGGQGEPNGQPQHF
TRBJ2-7,TRBD2,few,TRBV30,TGTGCCTGGAGTGTATGGTCGGGGAGGGACGAGCAGTACTTC,CAWSVWSGRDEQYF
TRBJ1-4,NA,NA,TRBV6-5,TGTGCCAGCAGTTACAATGGGGGGGAAAAACTGTTTTTT,CASSYNGGEKLFF
TRBJ2-1,TRBD2,NA,TRBV28,TGTGCCAGCAGTTTATTTGGTGGACTAGCGGGAGCCAATGAGCAGTTCTTC,CASSLFGGLAGANEQFF
TRBJ2-1,TRBD2,NA,TRBV7-6,TGTGCCAGCAGCTTAGCGGGAGGGCGCAATGAGCAGTTCTTC,CASSLAGGRNEQFF
TRBJ2-1,TRBD1,NA,TRBV29-1,TGCAGCGTGACCTGGACAGGGGGATTGTACAATGAGCAGTTCTTC,CSVTWTGGLYNEQFF
TRBJ2-1,TRBD1,once,TRBV11-3,TGTGCCAGCAGCCTATCTCTTCGATTCGGGACAGGTGATTCCTACAATGAGCAGTTCTTC,CASSLSLRFGTGDSYNEQFF
TRBJ1-2,TRBD1,many,TRBV7-8,TGTGCCAGCAGCTTAGCTACAGGGGAGGAAGGCTACACCTTC,CASSLATGEEGYTF
TRBJ1-5,NA,NA,TRBV23-1,TGCGCCAGCAGTCACCCCGGCGGGGGTAATCAGCCCCAGCATTTT,CASSHPGGGNQPQHF
TRBJ2-5,NA,NA,TRBV6-4,TGTGCCAGCAGTGACTCCCTAGCGACGACCCAGTACTTC,CASSDSLATTQYF
TRBJ1-5,NA,NA,TRBV6-5,TGTGCCAGCAGGTCGCGGCATGATAGCAATCAGCCCCAGCATTTT,CASRSRHDSNQPQHF
TRBJ2-7,TRBD2,NA,TRBV27,TGTGCCAGCACGGGGGGGGGAGGTATCTCCTACGAGCAGTACTTC,CASTGGGGISYEQYF
TRBJ2-7,NA,NA,TRBV5-1,TGCGCCAGCAGCTCAGACTATGGCAACTCCTACGAGCAGTACTTC,CASSSDYGNSYEQYF
TRBJ2-1,TRBD1,few,TRBV4-1,TGCGCCAGCAGCCAACTTCCGGGACAGGGGGCCGGTGAGCAGTTCTTC,CASSQLPGQGAGEQFF
TRBJ2-4,NA,few,TRBV6-1,TGTGCCAGCAGTGAAGGGAGCCCTACGTACTTC,CASSEGSPTYF
TRBJ2-7,TRBD2,NA,TRBV11-2,TGTGCCAGCAGCTTGGGACTAGCGGGGAGCTCCTACGAGCAGTACTTC,CASSLGLAGSSYEQYF
TRBJ2-7,NA,NA,TRBV6-5,TGTGCCAGCAGTCGGGGACACCTTCCCTACGAGCAGTACTTC,CASSRGHLPYEQYF
TRBJ1-1,NA,NA,TRBV7-2,TGTGCCAGCAGCTTGCTAGGGGAGGGCACTGAAGCTTTCTTT,CASSLLGEGTEAFF
TRBJ2-1,TRBD2,NA,TRBV5-1,TGCGCCAGCAGCTCAACTCTAGCGGGAAACCACAATGAGCAGTTCTTC,CASSSTLAGNHNEQFF
TRBJ1-2,NA,NA,TRBV5-1,TGCGCCAGCAGCTTGGAAGGCAGACGACTAAACTATGGCTACACCTTC,CASSLEGRRLNYGYTF
TRBJ2-7,NA,NA,TRBV3-1/TRBV3-2,TGTGCCAGCAGCCAGTCAACAGGAAGCTCCTACGAGCAGTACTTC,CASSQSTGSSYEQYF
TRBJ2-5,TRBD2,NA,TRBV7-2,TGTGCCAGCAGCTTAGGGACTAGCGGGAGGGTCGGGGAGACCCAGTACTTC,CASSLGTSGRVGETQYF
TRBJ1-1,NA,NA,TRBV29-1,TGCAGCGTTCGACAGGAGCTGAACACTGAAGCTTTCTTT,CSVRQELNTEAFF
TRBJ2-7,NA,NA,TRBV2,TGTGCCACCTGGGGGGGGGCGTGGACTAGTACCGCGTACGAGCAGTACTTC,CATWGGAWTSTAYEQYF
TRBJ2-7,NA,NA,TRBV9,TGTGCCAGCAGCGTAGCACTACTCGGCTCCGAGCAGTACTTC,CASSVALLGSEQYF
TRBJ1-6,NA,NA,TRBV3-1/TRBV3-2,TGTGCCAGCAGCCAGGACAGATATTCACCCCTCCACTTT,CASSQDRYSPLHF
TRBJ1-4,TRBD1,NA,TRBV28,TGTGCCAGCGAGGGACAGGGTGAAAAACTGTTTTTT,CASEGQGEKLFF
TRBJ1-2,NA,NA,TRBV7-9,TGTGCCAGCAGCTCCGGGCAGGGGAACTATGGCTACACCTTC,CASSSGQGNYGYTF
TRBJ2-7,TRBD2,NA,TRBV7-8,TGTGCCAGCAGCTTGACTAGCTTACACTACGAGCAGTACTTC,CASSLTSLHYEQYF
TRBJ2-7,NA,NA,TRBV14,TGTGCCAGCAGCCAAGTTAACTTTGTGGACGAGCAGTACTTC,CASSQVNFVDEQYF
TRBJ2-3,TRBD2,many,TRBV30,TGTGCCTGGAGCCCCAGGGGACTAGCGGGACGCACAGATACGCAGTATTTT,CAWSPRGLAGRTDTQYF
TRBJ2-7,TRBD1,NA,TRBV12-5,TGTGCTAGTGGTTTGGCAAGAAACGGACAGGAACCTTACGAGCAGTACTTC,CASGLARNGQEPYEQYF
TRBJ2-1,NA,NA,TRBV29-1,TGCAGCGCCGGACTGGCACAGGGTGTGGATGAGCAGTTCTTC,CSAGLAQGVDEQFF